The present T cell receptor (beta chain) was sequenced within a study of T cells in narcolepsy listed by TCRdb under 2018. The study in broad terms: Healthy control donors were enrolled in the study alongside patients who had narcolepsy type 1 or type 2 (NT1, NT2). To look for autoreactive T cells in narcolepsy patients that target self-antigens of hypocretin neurons (hypocretin, TRIB2), the study used TCR Vbeta sequencing to follow clonotypes in blood and CSF. Results the study describes overall, beyond this receptor: Autoreactive clonotypes were reported to be detected serially in the blood of the same patients and of different patients, but not in the blood of healthy controls. Patients and controls had similar numbers of sequenced blood memory CD4+ clonotypes, with averages of around 41,000 in patients and 33,354 in controls. Plots that compared CSF and blood CD4+ T cell clonotypes from the same patient highlighted HCRT-specific and TRIB2-specific autoreactive clonotypes. Certain blood memory CD4+ repertoires from patients and controls had no sequences that matched autoreactive T cell clones.

From a lookup of the germline V gene, CDR1 and CDR2 are SGHTA and FQGNSA. From the cysteine up to the phenylalanine, the CDR3 has a length of 18 residues. Only CDR3 DNA remains: 54 bases, in frame from the first base. Compared with germline, V lacks 1 base and J lacks 6 bases; bases without a gene match: 17. Note on this clone: It lacks a known antigen. No base quality information exists; no much larger clone differs at one position.

For TCR Vbeta sequencing, memory CD4+ T cells were sorted ex vivo from the peripheral blood of narcolepsy patients and healthy controls. The method was the immunoSEQ multiplex PCR assay. TCRdb limited this immuneACCESS table to in-frame rearrangements with V and J called. A share of clones is missing; checked studies link under half to unresolved V genes, and the rest is unexplained. For this sample there are approximately 24,000 clones; just under 85% appear just once. Together, the top ten hold 0.71% of the sample. The TCR comes from a human donor with narcolepsy. This sequence uses TRBV7-2 and TRBJ1-2; 7 nucleotides in the junction match TRBD1. Sequencing was done on a sample of CD45RA- memory CD4+ T cells from PBMCs. According to the study, the label for this sample's cell subset or site signals: memory T cells sorted ex vivo from peripheral blood. The CDR3 amino acid sequence is: CASSLVPGQPPKTHGYTF. The sequenced DNA is TGTGCCAGCAGCTTAGTACCGGGACAGCCGCCTAAAACACATGGCTACACCTTC.